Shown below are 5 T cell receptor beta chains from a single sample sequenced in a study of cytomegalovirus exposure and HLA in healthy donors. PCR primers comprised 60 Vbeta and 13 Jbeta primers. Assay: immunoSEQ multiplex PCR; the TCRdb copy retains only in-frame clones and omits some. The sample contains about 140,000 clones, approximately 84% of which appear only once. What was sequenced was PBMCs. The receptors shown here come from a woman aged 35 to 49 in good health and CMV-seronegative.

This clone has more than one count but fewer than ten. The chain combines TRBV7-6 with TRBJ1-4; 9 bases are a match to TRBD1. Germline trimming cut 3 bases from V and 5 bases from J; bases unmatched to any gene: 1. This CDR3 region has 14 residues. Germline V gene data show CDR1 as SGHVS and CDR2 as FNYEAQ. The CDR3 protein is CASSFDRGNEKLFF. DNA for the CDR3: TGTGCCAGCAGCTTTGACAGGGGGAATGAAAAACTGTTTTTT.

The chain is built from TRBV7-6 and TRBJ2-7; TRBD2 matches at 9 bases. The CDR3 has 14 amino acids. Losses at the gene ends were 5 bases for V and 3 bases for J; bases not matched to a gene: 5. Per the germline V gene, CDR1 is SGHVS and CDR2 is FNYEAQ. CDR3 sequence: CASSQREAGYEQYF. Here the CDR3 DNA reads TGTGCCAGCAGCCAGCGGGAGGCAGGCTACGAGCAGTACTTC. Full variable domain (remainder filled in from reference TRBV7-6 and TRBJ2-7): GAGVSQSPRYKVTKRGQDVALRCDPISGHVSLYWYRQALGQGPEFLTYFNYEAQQDKSGLPNDRFSAERPEGSISTLTIQRTEQRDSAMYRCASSQREAGYEQYFGPGTRLTVT.

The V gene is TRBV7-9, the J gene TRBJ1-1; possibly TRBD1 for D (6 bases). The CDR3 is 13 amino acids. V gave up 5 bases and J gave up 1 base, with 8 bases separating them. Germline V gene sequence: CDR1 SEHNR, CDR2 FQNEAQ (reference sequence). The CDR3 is CASSPTGNTEAFF. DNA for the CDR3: TGTGCCAGCAGCCCGACAGGGAACACTGAAGCTTTCTTT.

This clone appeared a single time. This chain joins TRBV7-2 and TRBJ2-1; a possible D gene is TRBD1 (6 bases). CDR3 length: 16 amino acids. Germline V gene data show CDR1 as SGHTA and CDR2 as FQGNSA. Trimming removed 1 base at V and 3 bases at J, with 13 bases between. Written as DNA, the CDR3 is TGTGCCAGCAGCTTAGGTATCACAGGGTTCTACAATGAGCAGTTCTTC. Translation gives CASSLGITGFYNEQFF.

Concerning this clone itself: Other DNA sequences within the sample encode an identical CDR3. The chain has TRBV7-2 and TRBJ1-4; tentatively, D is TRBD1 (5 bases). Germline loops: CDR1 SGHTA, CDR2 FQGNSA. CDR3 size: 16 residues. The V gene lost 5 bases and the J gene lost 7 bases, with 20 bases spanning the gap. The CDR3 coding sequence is TGTGCCAGCAGCGGACGCCAGACGGGGGAGGGTGAAAAACTGTTTTTT. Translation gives CASSGRQTGEGEKLFF.